This T cell receptor (beta chain) was obtained from a study of cytomegalovirus exposure and HLA in healthy donors. Germline-derived CDR1 and CDR2 are SGHVS and FNYEAQ. V was clipped by 9 bases and J by 2 bases; unmatched bases: 8. The CDR3 is 14 amino acids. The PCR contained 60 Vbeta and 13 Jbeta primers. Sequenced by immunoSEQ multiplex PCR; TCRdb stores in-frame clones only, minus some. The profile covers about 190,000 clones, with around 85% appearing a single time and over 3.5% taken by the ten largest. Healthy bone marrow donors formed the donor group. The receptor comes from a man over 45 in good health and CMV-seronegative. This chain joins TRBV7-6 and TRBJ2-7; 9 positions match TRBD1. Sequenced material: PBMCs. CDR3 sequence reads: CASSPGQGTYEQYF. CDR3 in DNA: TGTGCCAGTTCTCCGGGACAGGGCACCTACGAGCAGTACTTC. The complete variable domain, with remaining parts taken from reference TRBV7-6 and TRBJ2-7, reads GAGVSQSPRYKVTKRGQDVALRCDPISGHVSLYWYRQALGQGPEFLTYFNYEAQQDKSGLPNDRFSAERPEGSISTLTIQRTEQRDSAMYRCASSPGQGTYEQYFGPGTRLTVT.